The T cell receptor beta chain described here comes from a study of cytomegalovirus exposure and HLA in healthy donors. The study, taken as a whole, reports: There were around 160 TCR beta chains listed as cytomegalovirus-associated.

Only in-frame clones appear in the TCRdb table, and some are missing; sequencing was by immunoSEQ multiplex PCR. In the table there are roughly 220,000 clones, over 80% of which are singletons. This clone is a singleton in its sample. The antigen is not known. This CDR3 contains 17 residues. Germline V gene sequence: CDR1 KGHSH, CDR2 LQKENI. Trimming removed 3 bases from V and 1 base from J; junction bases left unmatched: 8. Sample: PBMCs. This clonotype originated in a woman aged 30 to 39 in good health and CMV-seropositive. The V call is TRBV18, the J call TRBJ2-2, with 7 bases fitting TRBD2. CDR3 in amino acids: CASSPLAASGNTGELFF. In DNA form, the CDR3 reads TGTGCCAGCTCACCGCTGGCGGCTAGCGGGAACACCGGGGAGCTGTTTTTT.